One and the same sample provided the 11 T cell receptor beta chains below, sequenced in a study of blood T cell repertoires in COVID-19. Measured with immunoSEQ multiplex PCR; TCRdb has only the in-frame clones, and not every one. Of nearly 350,000 clones in the sample, 80% to 90% were seen once. The source material was peripheral blood. The receptors were sampled from a young man with active or convalescent COVID-19.

The rearrangement uses TRBV5-1 and TRBJ2-7; 8 bases agree with TRBD2. The CDR3 is 14 residues long. J was trimmed by 0 bases and V by 4 bases; bases with no gene match: 3. CDR1 and CDR2 (germline): SGHRS, YFSETQ. CDR3 residues: CASSTSGSSYEQYF. The CDR3 DNA follows: TGCGCCAGCAGCACGAGCGGGAGCTCCTACGAGCAGTACTTC.

This clone was detected only a few times. This chain uses TRBV15 with TRBJ1-5, with D maybe TRBD1 (5 bases). V lost 0 bases to trimming and J lost 4 bases, with 10 bases between them. The CDR3 covers 15 residues. Germline V gene sequence: CDR1 LNHNV, CDR2 YYDKDF (reference sequence). DNA for the CDR3: TGTGCCACCAGCAGAGATCTGGGGCGGAATCAGCCCCAGCATTTT. Protein sequence: CATSRDLGRNQPQHF.

This clone has a single count. The chain is built from TRBV5-5 and TRBJ1-1; the match to TRBD1 covers 7 bases. The J segment lost 5 bases and the V segment lost 1 base, leaving 2 bases of the junction unmatched. Per germline, CDR1 SGHKS and CDR2 YYEKEE (reference sequence). This CDR3 is built from 13 residues. In DNA form, the CDR3 reads TGTGCCAGCAGCTTGAGGGGGCTAACTGAAGCTTTCTTT. It encodes CASSLRGLTEAFF.

The V and J genes are TRBV30 and TRBJ2-3, with 7 positions matching TRBD2. The CDR3 extends over 15 amino acids. J gave up 1 base and V 0 bases, and 4 bases lay outside the gene matches. Germline V CDR1 and CDR2: GTSNPN, SVGIG (reference sequence). As DNA, the CDR3 is TGTGCCTGGAGTGTAAGACGGGAGGGCACAGATACGCAGTATTTT. This gives the protein CAWSVRREGTDTQYF.

The CDR3 sequence is CASSRGGESYEQYF. CDR3 nucleotides: TGTGCCAGCAGCCGGGGCGGGGAGTCCTACGAGCAGTACTTC. The rearrangement links TRBV4-2 to TRBJ2-7; possible D gene TRBD2, 6 bases. Germline assignment: CDR1 LGHNA and CDR2 YNFKEQ. The CDR3 extends over 14 amino acids. The V and J ends lost 4 bases and 1 base respectively, with 11 bases between them.

The V and J genes are TRBV4-2 and TRBJ1-6; TRBD1 aligns across 8 bases. Germline V gene data show CDR1 as LGHNA and CDR2 as YNFKEQ. Trimming removed 0 bases from V and 8 bases from J; junction bases left unmatched: 6. CDR3 size: 16 residues. CDR3 bases: TGTGCCAGCAGCCAAGATCAGGGGGCGCGGTATTCACCCCTCCACTTT. Protein product: CASSQDQGARYSPLHF.

Here the CDR3 DNA reads TGTGCCAGCAGTTTAACAGGGGGCGTAAGCCATGGCTACACCTTC. This sequence encodes CASSLTGGVSHGYTF. V gene TRBV6-5 combines with J gene TRBJ1-2; 9 bases are shared with TRBD1. J lost 6 bases, V lost 4 bases, and 9 bases had no gene match. Germline V lookup: CDR1 MNHEY, CDR2 SVGAGI. The CDR3 spans 15 residues.

V usage is TRBV5-4 and J usage is TRBJ2-3; maybe TRBD2 (7 bases). This CDR3 has 16 residues. Germline V gene lookup returns CDR1 SGHNT and CDR2 YYREEE (reference sequence). The germline V and J ends were trimmed by 0 bases and 2 bases, with 13 bases remaining between them. For the CDR3, the DNA is TGTGCCAGCAGCTTGGGACGCGGGGGCGACACAGATACGCAGTATTTT. Translating gives CASSLGRGGDTDTQYF.

The rearrangement uses TRBV19 and TRBJ2-3, with 7 positions matching TRBD1. CDR3 length: 16 amino acids. Germline V gene sequence: CDR1 LNHDA, CDR2 SQIVND (reference sequence). Unmatched junction bases numbered 12, after V lost 7 bases and J lost 2 bases. The CDR3 reads CASIPSGQKYTDTQYF. In nucleotides, the CDR3 is TGTGCCAGTATTCCTTCGGGACAGAAATACACAGATACGCAGTATTTT. The whole variable domain, filled in from reference TRBV19 and TRBJ2-3, reads DGGITQSPKYLFRKEGQNVTLSCEQNLNHDAMYWYRQDPGQGLRLIYYSQIVNDFQKGDIAEGYSVSREKKESFPLTVTSAQKNPTAFYLCASIPSGQKYTDTQYFGPGTRLTVL.

This clone was seen once. The chain links TRBV12-3 or TRBV12-4 to TRBJ1-3, with 9 bases aligning to TRBD1. V dropped 6 bases and J dropped 8; count of bases not matched to a gene: 5. The CDR3 length is 13 residues. The CDR3 sequence is CASRITGGHTIYF. The CDR3 DNA reads as TGTGCCAGCAGAATTACAGGGGGCCACACCATATATTTT.

The chain is built from TRBV5-1 and TRBJ2-6, with 9 bases that match TRBD1. The CDR3 has 17 amino acids. J lost 1 base, V lost 7 bases, and 9 bases had no gene match. Germline lookup yields CDR1 SGHRS and CDR2 YFSETQ. The chain's CDR3 is CASSTGTGLSGANVLTF. CDR3 bases: TGCGCCAGCTCTACCGGGACAGGGCTGTCTGGGGCCAACGTCCTGACTTTC.